The clone carrying this TCR beta chain is a singleton in its sample. Its specificity is not known. The assay was immunoSEQ multiplex PCR, and TCRdb's table has in-frame clones only and misses some. The sample records 35,000 to 45,000 clones, roughly nine tenths being singletons. Time point reported: week 35, safety follow-up. In the vaccine, a single dose held 300 ug of the mutant IDH1 20-mer peptide, along with topical imiquimod. V shed 1 base and J shed 7 bases, with 9 bases lying between them. This CDR3 has 13 residues. Germline CDR1 and CDR2: SGHTA and FQGNSA. These data come from a study of a mutant IDH1 vaccine in newly diagnosed glioma.

This receptor was obtained from a man aged 35 to 55 with glioma. Specimen: PBMCs, collected from a glioma patient whose treatment included an IDH1 peptide vaccine. This chain links TRBV7-2 with TRBJ2-3; no definite D call. The CDR3: CASSLGSHHTQYF. CDR3 nucleotide sequence: TGTGCCAGCAGCTTAGGATCACATCATACGCAGTATTTT.